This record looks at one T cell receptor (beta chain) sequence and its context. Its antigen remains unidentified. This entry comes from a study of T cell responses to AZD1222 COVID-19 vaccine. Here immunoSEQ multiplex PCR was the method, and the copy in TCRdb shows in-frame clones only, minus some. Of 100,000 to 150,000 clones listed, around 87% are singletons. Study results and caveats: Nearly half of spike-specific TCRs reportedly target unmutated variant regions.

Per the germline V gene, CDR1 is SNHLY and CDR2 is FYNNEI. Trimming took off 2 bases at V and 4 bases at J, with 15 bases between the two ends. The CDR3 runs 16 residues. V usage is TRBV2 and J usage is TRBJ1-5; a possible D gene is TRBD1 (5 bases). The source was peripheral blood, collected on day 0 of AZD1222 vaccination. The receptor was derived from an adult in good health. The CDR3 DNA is TGTGCCAGCAGTGAAAGCCCTGGCAGGGTAAATCAGCCCCAGCATTTT. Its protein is CASSESPGRVNQPQHF. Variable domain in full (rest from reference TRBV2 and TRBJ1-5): EPEVTQTPSHQVTQMGQEVILRCVPISNHLYFYWYRQILGQKVEFLVSFYNNEISEKSEIFDDQFSVERPDGSNFTLKIRSTKLEDSAMYFCASSESPGRVNQPQHFGDGTRLSIL.